This T cell receptor (beta chain) stems from a study of Ad26.COV2.S vaccination and SARS-CoV-2 variants. V dropped 0 bases and J dropped 0; count of bases not matched to a gene: 2. The CDR3 extends over 16 amino acids. Germline V CDR1 and CDR2: LGHNA, YNFKEQ. Study-level findings and limits: Vaccine recipients and placebo recipients showed similar non-spike TCR breadth. Reports say spike-specific CD8+ and CD4+ T cell responses covered substantial breadth after vaccination.

The assay was immunoSEQ multiplex PCR, and TCRdb's table has in-frame clones only and misses some. The repertoire holds 350,000 to 500,000 clones, with 70% to 90% as singletons. This clone was seen repeatedly, ten times or more. Its target is not known. Specified treatment: 19 received Ad26.COV2.S at low or high dose, single or two shots; about 5 received placebo; per-sample allocation not given. Material that was analyzed had been drawn on day 63 after the first vaccine or placebo injection. Ad26.COV2.S expressed prefusion-stabilized spike from the original Wuhan strain. Specimen: peripheral blood, collected in a trial of Ad26.COV2.S vaccine versus placebo. The chain links TRBV4-2 to TRBJ1-5; 7 bases match TRBD1. This clonotype was sampled from a person between 18 and 59 years old who received the Ad26.COV2.S COVID-19 vaccine or a placebo. As DNA, the CDR3 is TGTGCCAGCAGCCAAGAACAGGGGATTAGCAATCAGCCCCAGCATTTT. Translation gives CASSQEQGISNQPQHF.